These T cell receptor beta chains were read from a single sample in a study of blood T cells in healthy people across ages. TCRdb re-analysed the 5' RACE reads in MiXCR, keeping a single row per CDR3 protein. The table lists 1.5 million or so distinct CDR3 sequences, approximately 43% of them singletons. Source material: blood. These receptors all stem from a woman aged 18-29 years in good health. Each CDR3 is given with its conserved first and last residue. The D gene is left open where the match is weak. Clone sizes are given selectively: once, few, many, or a class where the clone is expanded.

TRBJ1-1 few TRBV4-3 NA 14 CASSQDQVRTEAFF TGCGCCAGCAGCCAAGATCAAGTAAGGACTGAAGCTTTCTTT
TRBJ2-3 many TRBV10-3 TRBD1 16 CAISQPTGITTDTQYF TGTGCCATCAGCCAACCGACAGGGATTACCACAGATACGCAGTATTTT
TRBJ2-5 NA TRBV19 NA 13 CASSDVTEETQYF TGTGCCAGTAGTGACGTGACAGAAGAGACCCAGTACTTC
TRBJ1-2 few TRBV18 TRBD1 15 CASSPDRGSYYGYTF TGTGCCAGCTCACCCGACAGGGGGTCGTACTATGGCTACACCTTC
TRBJ1-4 many TRBV24-1 NA 15 CATSDPTAEREKLFF TGTGCCACCAGTGACCCGACAGCCGAGCGCGAAAAACTGTTTTTT
TRBJ2-1 NA TRBV7-2 NA 14 CASSLSYHQETQFF TGTGCCAGCAGCTTAAGTTACCACCAAGAGACCCAGTTCTTC
TRBJ2-1 NA TRBV2 TRBD2 15 CASGDGGRRGNEQFF TGTGCCAGCGGGGATGGCGGGAGAAGGGGCAATGAGCAGTTCTTC
TRBJ2-1 NA TRBV3-1 NA 11 CASSLHKEQFF TGTGCCAGCAGCCTCCACAAGGAGCAGTTCTTC
TRBJ2-1 few TRBV29-1 TRBD1 13 CSVAGQSHNEQFF TGCAGCGTTGCGGGACAGTCCCACAATGAGCAGTTCTTC
TRBJ2-2 NA TRBV4-3 NA 16 CASSQPLGRSTGELFF TGCGCCAGCAGCCAACCGTTAGGGAGGTCCACCGGGGAGCTGTTTTTT
TRBJ2-7 NA TRBV20-1 NA 12 CSAQGSYNEQYF TGCAGTGCTCAAGGGTCCTACAATGAGCAGTACTTC
TRBJ1-2 many TRBV6-5 NA 15 CASSYPRRGVYGYTF TGTGCCAGCAGTTACCCCCGCAGGGGCGTCTATGGCTACACCTTC
TRBJ2-1 NA TRBV24-1 TRBD1 15 CATSDPPDRVHEQFF TGTGCCACCAGTGATCCCCCGGACAGGGTCCATGAGCAGTTCTTC
TRBJ1-2 NA TRBV6-5 NA 14 CASTWGPGYYGYTF TGTGCCAGCACCTGGGGACCTGGCTACTATGGCTACACCTTC
TRBJ2-1 NA TRBV27 NA 18 CASSFHRDTPGSYNEQFF TGTGCCAGCAGTTTCCACAGGGATACCCCGGGCTCCTACAATGAGCAGTTCTTC
TRBJ2-1 few TRBV4-2 TRBD2 17 CASSQSFSGGTYNEQFF TGTGCCAGCAGCCAGTCCTTTAGCGGGGGTACCTACAATGAGCAGTTCTTC
TRBJ2-2 few TRBV27 TRBD1 16 CASSLWTGGAEGELFF TGTGCCAGCAGTCTATGGACAGGGGGCGCCGAGGGGGAGCTGTTTTTT
TRBJ2-7 NA TRBV3-1 TRBD1 15 CASSPLGQGWYEQYF TGTGCCAGCAGTCCCCTCGGACAGGGGTGGTACGAGCAGTACTTC
TRBJ2-1 NA TRBV4-1 NA 15 CASSQVPGGNNEQFF TGCGCCAGCAGCCAAGTCCCTGGGGGCAACAATGAGCAGTTCTTC
TRBJ1-1 once TRBV30 TRBD1 14 CACHRQGRRTEAFF TGTGCCTGTCATCGACAGGGGAGGAGAACTGAAGCTTTCTTT
TRBJ2-2 few TRBV5-6 NA 17 CASSFWMQGPNTGELFF TGTGCCAGCAGCTTCTGGATGCAGGGTCCGAACACCGGGGAGCTGTTTTTT
TRBJ2-5 NA TRBV4-1 NA 16 CASSQDWGTGMETQYF TGCGCCAGCAGCCAAGATTGGGGAACAGGGATGGAGACCCAGTACTTC
TRBJ1-2 NA TRBV6-6 TRBD1 14 CASSWGGQGEGYTF TGTGCCAGCAGTTGGGGGGGACAGGGGGAAGGCTACACCTTC
TRBJ2-3 NA TRBV6-6 NA 14 CATMTGTSTDTQYF TGTGCCACTATGACCGGGACAAGCACAGATACGCAGTATTTT
TRBJ2-1 NA TRBV12-5 NA 14 CASSSGLTYNEQFF TGTGCTAGTTCCTCGGGACTTACCTACAATGAGCAGTTCTTC
TRBJ1-1 NA TRBV12-3/TRBV12-4 NA 14 CASTPFRGGTEAFF TGTGCCAGCACCCCGTTCAGGGGTGGCACTGAAGCTTTCTTT
TRBJ2-3 few TRBV12-3/TRBV12-4 NA 17 CASSLVSVASSTDTQYF TGTGCCAGCAGTTTAGTCAGCGTCGCTTCTAGCACAGATACGCAGTATTTT
TRBJ2-4 NA TRBV12-3/TRBV12-4 TRBD1 14 CASRGDSPGNIQYF TGTGCCAGCAGAGGGGACAGTCCTGGAAACATTCAGTACTTC
TRBJ2-7 NA TRBV30 TRBD2 16 CAWSVYGGSSYNEQYF TGTGCCTGGAGTGTATATGGCGGGAGCTCCTACAATGAGCAGTACTTC
TRBJ1-2 few TRBV20-1 NA 14 CSASSPGKSYGYTF TGCAGTGCCAGCAGTCCAGGAAAGAGCTATGGCTACACCTTC
TRBJ1-3 NA TRBV4-3 NA 17 CASSQDVTYSWGNTIYF TGCGCCAGCAGCCAAGACGTGACTTACTCATGGGGAAACACCATATATTTT
TRBJ2-1 NA TRBV7-7 NA 13 CASSSPSDNEQFF TGTGCTAGCAGCTCACCCAGCGATAATGAGCAGTTCTTC
TRBJ2-5 NA TRBV6-1 NA 15 CASRMAGLVRETQYF TGTGCCAGCAGGATGGCGGGATTGGTTCGAGAGACCCAGTACTTC
TRBJ2-1 NA TRBV5-1 TRBD2 16 CASSLETGLAGGGWFF TGCGCCAGCAGCTTGGAAACGGGACTAGCGGGAGGGGGATGGTTCTTC
TRBJ2-7 NA TRBV7-2 NA 14 CASSFRDTAYEQYF TGTGCCAGCAGCTTCCGGGACACCGCCTACGAGCAGTACTTC
TRBJ2-1 NA TRBV11-2 TRBD2 15 CASSLRLADYNGQFF TGTGCCAGCAGCTTAAGGCTAGCGGACTACAATGGGCAGTTCTTC
TRBJ1-1 NA TRBV5-1 NA 14 CASSLNRPDTEAFF TGCGCCAGCAGCTTGAACCGTCCGGACACTGAAGCTTTCTTT
TRBJ2-3 few TRBV6-1 NA 11 CASSDGAEQYF TGTGCCAGCAGTGACGGAGCCGAGCAGTATTTT
TRBJ2-5 many TRBV4-1 NA 13 CASSQELGLWQYF TGCGCCAGCAGCCAAGAATTAGGGCTTTGGCAGTACTTC
TRBJ2-7 few TRBV7-9 NA 13 CASSLASNNEQYF TGTGCCAGCAGCTTAGCGTCTAACAATGAGCAGTACTTC
TRBJ2-7 NA TRBV5-1 NA 15 CASSLDGNSYNEQYF TGCGCCAGCAGCTTGGACGGCAACTCCTACAATGAGCAGTACTTC
TRBJ1-6 NA TRBV20-1 TRBD1 14 CSATPGQYNSPLHF TGCAGTGCGACCCCGGGACAGTATAATTCACCCCTCCACTTT
TRBJ2-1 many TRBV7-9 NA 14 CASSLTGGVEEQFF TGTGCCAGCAGCTTGACTGGTGGGGTCGAAGAGCAGTTCTTC
TRBJ2-4 few TRBV5-1 TRBD2 15 CASFSGTRHYNEQYF TGCGCCAGTTTCTCCGGGACTAGACATTACAATGAGCAGTACTTC
TRBJ2-1 NA TRBV9 TRBD2 12 CASSPGGAEQFF TGTGCCAGCAGCCCCGGGGGGGCTGAGCAGTTCTTC
TRBJ1-5 NA TRBV7-2 NA 17 CASSSRPHRESNQPQHF TGTGCCAGCAGCTCAAGGCCTCACAGGGAAAGTAATCAGCCCCAGCATTTT
TRBJ2-7 NA TRBV12-3/TRBV12-4 NA 13 CASSPRTVYEQYF TGTGCCAGCAGTCCTCGGACAGTTTACGAGCAGTACTTC
TRBJ2-1 NA TRBV5-1 TRBD2 14 CASMPSGASNEQFF TGCGCCAGCATGCCTAGCGGGGCGAGCAATGAGCAGTTCTTC
TRBJ1-4 NA TRBV7-6 TRBD1 16 CASSLVGDRVREKLFF TGTGCCAGCAGCTTAGTAGGGGACAGAGTGCGTGAAAAACTGTTTTTT
TRBJ2-7 NA TRBV6-6 NA 16 CASSYPRGDFSYEQYF TGTGCCAGCAGTTACCCTAGGGGGGACTTCTCCTACGAGCAGTACTTC
TRBJ1-5 NA TRBV7-2 NA 15 CASSLGDSKNQPQHF TGTGCCAGCAGCTTGGGGGACTCAAAAAATCAGCCCCAGCATTTT
TRBJ1-6 NA TRBV20-1 NA 12 CSPRPYNSPLHF TGCAGTCCCAGGCCCTATAATTCACCCCTCCACTTT
TRBJ1-4 NA TRBV9 NA 15 CASSSGGGSTEKLFF TGTGCCAGCAGCTCCGGGGGAGGGAGCACTGAAAAACTGTTTTTT
TRBJ1-5 NA TRBV20-1 NA 12 CSAVILGQPQHF TGCAGTGCTGTAATTCTAGGGCAGCCCCAGCATTTT
TRBJ1-1 few TRBV20-1 NA 14 CSASTGRMNTEAFF TGCAGTGCTAGTACTGGACGTATGAACACTGAAGCTTTCTTT
TRBJ2-5 NA TRBV20-1 NA 12 CSAKTGQETQYF TGCAGTGCTAAGACAGGCCAAGAGACCCAGTACTTC